These 15 T cell receptor beta chains were all obtained from the same sample, sequenced in a study of Ad26.COV2.S vaccination and SARS-CoV-2 variants (dated by TCRdb to about 2021). Library prep was done by the immunoSEQ multiplex PCR assay. TCRdb holds this immuneACCESS table with in-frame rearrangements only. Some clones are missing; in checked studies, unresolved V genes explain under half, and the rest has no known cause. Within this sample are approximately 240,000 clones, with roughly 90% of them counted one time only. The ten largest make up around 10% of the sample. The meaning of the sample's treatment or condition label: about 20 received Ad26.COV2.S at low or high dose, single or two shots; 5 received placebo; per-sample allocation not given. Repertoires of vaccine and placebo recipients were sequenced from samples taken on day 63 after the first injection. The material was peripheral blood, obtained in a trial of Ad26.COV2.S vaccine versus placebo. These receptors came from a person between 18 and 65 years old who received the Ad26.COV2.S COVID-19 vaccine or a placebo.

This clone was seen once. The genes are TRBV25-1 and TRBJ2-2; the match to TRBD1 covers 7 bases. The germline V gene has CDR1 MGHDK and CDR2 SYGVNS. This CDR3 contains 14 residues. V shed 7 bases, J shed 4 bases, and the junction held 6 bases outside the gene matches. The DNA for the CDR3 is TGTGCCAGCACTCCCGACAGGGTCACCGGGGAGCTGTTTTTT. The encoded protein is CASTPDRVTGELFF.

The chain uses TRBV7-9 and TRBJ2-1, with unresolved D. Germline V gene sequence: CDR1 SEHNR, CDR2 FQNEAQ (reference sequence). Trimming removed 3 bases at V and 5 bases at J, with 8 bases between. The CDR3 covers 13 residues. CDR3 amino acids: CASSFVSDNEQFF. CDR3 DNA sequence: TGTGCCAGCAGCTTCGTGTCGGACAATGAGCAGTTCTTC.

The gene calls are TRBV29-1 and TRBJ2-3, with TRBD1 matching over 9 bases. The germline V gene encodes CDR1 SQVTM and CDR2 ANQGSEA. This CDR3 has 12 residues. V trimming: 4 bases; J trimming: 5 bases; junction bases outside the gene matches: 1. CDR3 region: CSVGQGGDTQYF. CDR3 DNA sequence: TGCAGCGTTGGACAGGGGGGAGATACGCAGTATTTT.

The chain links TRBV5-4 to TRBJ2-1; no clear D gene. The CDR3 spans 12 residues. Germline CDR1 SGHNT, CDR2 YYREEE (reference sequence). Trimming cost V 2 bases and J 6 bases, with 6 bases left between them. The CDR3 nucleotides read TGTGCCAGCAGCTTACAAGGCAATGAGCAGTTCTTC. Amino acids: CASSLQGNEQFF.

This clone was picked up a small number of times. The CDR3 nucleotides read TGTGCCATCAGTGAAAGACAGGTTGGGGACACTGAAGCTTTCTTT. It translates to CAISERQVGDTEAFF. This chain connects TRBV10-3 to TRBJ1-1; D perhaps matches TRBD1 (6 bases). V was pared by 3 bases and J by 3 bases, with 14 bases between. The CDR3 has 15 amino acids. Germline CDR1 reads ENHRY; CDR2 reads SYGVKD.

V gene TRBV7-2 combines with J gene TRBJ2-3, with D possibly TRBD1 on 6 matching bases. CDR1 and CDR2 from the germline V gene are SGHTA and FQGNSA. V was clipped by 4 bases and J by 0 bases, with 11 bases between them. This CDR3 has 15 amino acids. CDR3: CASSSGTPSTDTQYF. CDR3 DNA: TGTGCCAGCAGCTCCGGGACACCGAGCACAGATACGCAGTATTTT. The full variable domain, its missing parts supplied by reference TRBV7-2 and TRBJ2-3, is GAGVSQSPSNKVTEKGKDVELRCDPISGHTALYWYRQSLGQGLEFLIYFQGNSAPDKSGLPSDRFSAERTGGSVSTLTIQRTQQEDSAVYLCASSSGTPSTDTQYFGPGTRLTVL.

The V gene is TRBV7-6, the J gene TRBJ2-2; 10 nucleotides agree with TRBD1. V lost 5 bases to trimming and J lost 5 bases; unmatched junction nucleotides: 11. Germline V gene data show CDR1 as SGHVS and CDR2 as FNYEAQ. The CDR3 sequence is 17 residues long. The CDR3 region has the DNA TGTGCCAGCAGCCCTAAATCGACAGGGGGCCGTACCGGGGAGCTGTTTTTT. The encoded protein is CASSPKSTGGRTGELFF.

The chain couples TRBV20-1 to TRBJ1-4, with 7 bases that match TRBD1. CDR1 is DFQATT and CDR2 is SNEGSKA in the germline V gene (reference sequence). With 6 bases clipped from V and 14 bases from J, the junction kept 9 bases outside the gene matches. The CDR3 contains 11 residues. The CDR3: CSARVPGQLFF. The CDR3, as DNA: TGCAGTGCACGGGTACCGGGACAGCTGTTTTTT.

This clone was seen only once. The rearrangement uses TRBV7-8 and TRBJ1-2; TRBD1 might be the D (6 bases). This CDR3 is 17 amino acids long. Germline values: CDR1 SGHVS, CDR2 FQNEAQ. V dropped 1 base and J dropped 3 bases, with 18 bases sitting between them. The CDR3 sequence: CASSLEGGASGDYGYTF. CDR3 bases: TGTGCCAGCAGCTTAGAGGGGGGCGCCTCAGGGGACTATGGCTACACCTTC.

This chain links TRBV11-2 with TRBJ2-1, with a tentative D call TRBD1 (7 bases). The V end lost 6 bases, the J end lost 7 bases, and 19 bases lay between the germline ends. This CDR3 comprises 15 residues. Germline lookup yields CDR1 SGHAT and CDR2 FQNNGV. Here the CDR3 reads CASRTGAGGINEQFF. The CDR3 DNA reads as TGTGCCAGCAGGACGGGGGCAGGGGGAATAAATGAGCAGTTCTTC.

Note on this clone: Other DNA sequences in the sample encode the same CDR3. This chain connects TRBV19 to TRBJ2-5; D unresolved. Germline V gene data show CDR1 as LNHDA and CDR2 as SQIVND (reference sequence). CDR3 length: 13 residues. V was pared by 1 base and J by 1 base, with 4 bases between. The CDR3 bases are TGTGCCAGTAGTATAGGAGGCCAAGAGACCCAGTACTTC. Amino acid sequence: CASSIGGQETQYF.

This clone was counted many times. The chain is built from TRBV27 and TRBJ2-7, with 7 bases aligning to TRBD1. The CDR3 runs to 14 residues. Per germline, CDR1 MNHEY and CDR2 SMNVEV (reference sequence). J gave up 3 bases and V 5 bases, and 7 bases lay outside the gene matches. CDR3 protein: CASSPRGQYYEQYF. As DNA, the CDR3 is TGTGCCAGCAGTCCCCGGGGACAGTACTACGAGCAGTACTTC.

The gene calls are TRBV29-1 and TRBJ2-7; D possibly corresponds to TRBD1 (6 bases). The CDR3 spans 14 residues. Germline-derived CDR1 and CDR2 are SQVTM and ANQGSEA. The V and J ends lost 4 bases and 1 base respectively, with 14 bases between them. For the CDR3, the DNA is TGCAGCGTTGGGGTCTTAGGGGGTTCCTACGAGCAGTACTTC. Protein sequence: CSVGVLGGSYEQYF.

This clone occurred many times. The V gene is TRBV11-1, the J gene TRBJ1-6; no definite D call. The CDR3 extends over 15 amino acids. The germline CDR1 and CDR2 sequences are SGHAT and FQDESV (reference sequence). Trimming took off 0 bases at V and 10 bases at J, with 13 bases between the two ends. The CDR3 reads CASSLASSTTSPLHF. The CDR3 nucleotides read TGTGCCAGCAGCTTAGCGTCGTCGACAACATCACCCCTCCACTTT.

The CDR3 bases are TGCGCCAGCAGCCAAGCGCCCCAGGGGGGAAGTCTTGTTGAAAAACTGTTTTTT. Translated: CASSQAPQGGSLVEKLFF. The genes are TRBV4-3 and TRBJ1-4, with 7 bases aligning to TRBD1. V gave up 1 base and J gave up 7 bases; unmatched junction bases: 15. The V gene's germline CDR1 is LGHNA and CDR2 YSLEER. CDR3 length: 18 residues.